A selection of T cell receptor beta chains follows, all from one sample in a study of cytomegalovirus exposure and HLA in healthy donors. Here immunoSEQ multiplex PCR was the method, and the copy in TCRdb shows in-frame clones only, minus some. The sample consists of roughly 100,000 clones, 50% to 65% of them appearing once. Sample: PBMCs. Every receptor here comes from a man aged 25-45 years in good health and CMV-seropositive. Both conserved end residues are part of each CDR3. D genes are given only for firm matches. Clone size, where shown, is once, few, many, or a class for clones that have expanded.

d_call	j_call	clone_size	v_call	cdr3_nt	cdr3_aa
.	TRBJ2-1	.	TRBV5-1	TGCGCCAGCAGCTTGGACAGGGCCTACAATGAGCAGTTCTTC	CASSLDRAYNEQFF
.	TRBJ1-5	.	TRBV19	TGTGCCAACCTACCGGGGAGGCCCGATAGCAATCAGCCCCAGCATTTT	CANLPGRPDSNQPQHF
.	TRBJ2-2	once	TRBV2	TGTGCCAGCAGCTACTACACCGGGGAGCTGTTTTTT	CASSYYTGELFF
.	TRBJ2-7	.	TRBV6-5	TGTGCCAGCAGCCCCGCACAGTTCCCTTACGAGCAGTACTTC	CASSPAQFPYEQYF
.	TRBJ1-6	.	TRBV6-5	TGTGCCAGCAGCCCTGACAGGTATAATTCACCCCTCCACTTT	CASSPDRYNSPLHF
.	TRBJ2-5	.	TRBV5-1	TGCGCCAGCAGCTTGGCGGGGGTCCAAGAGACCCAGTACTTC	CASSLAGVQETQYF
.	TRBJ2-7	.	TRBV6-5	TGTGCCAGCAGCCAAGCGGCTTCCGGCCCCTACGAGCAGTACTTC	CASSQAASGPYEQYF
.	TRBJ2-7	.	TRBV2	TGTGCCAGCTCCTCTTACTACGAGCAGTACTTC	CASSSYYEQYF
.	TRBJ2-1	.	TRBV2	TGTGCCAGCACGGAGAATGAGCAGTTCTTC	CASTENEQFF
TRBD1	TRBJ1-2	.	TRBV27	TGTGCCAGCAGTCCGACCGACAGGGTGGGTGGCTACACCTTC	CASSPTDRVGGYTF
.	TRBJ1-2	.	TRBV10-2	TGCGCCAGCAGTGAGCAGAGGTATGGCTACACCTTC	CASSEQRYGYTF
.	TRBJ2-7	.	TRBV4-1	TGCGCCAGCAGCCAAGACCCAGTTGCAGAAGAGCAGTACTTC	CASSQDPVAEEQYF
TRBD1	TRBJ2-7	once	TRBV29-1	TGCAGCGTTGTCGGGGACAGCTACGAGCAGTACTTC	CSVVGDSYEQYF
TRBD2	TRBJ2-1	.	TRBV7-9	TGTGCCAGCAGCTTAGCGGCACTAGCGGGGAATGAGCAGTTCTTC	CASSLAALAGNEQFF
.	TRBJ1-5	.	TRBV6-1	TGTGCCAGCAGTGACAGGGTAAGGGGTCGCAATCAGCCCCAGCATTTT	CASSDRVRGRNQPQHF
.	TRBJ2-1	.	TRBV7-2	TGTGCCAGCAGCTTAAAACGGGATTACAATGAGCAGTTCTTC	CASSLKRDYNEQFF
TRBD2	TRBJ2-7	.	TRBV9	TGTGCCAGCAGCCCGCGACTAGCGGGGTCCAACGAGCAGTACTTC	CASSPRLAGSNEQYF
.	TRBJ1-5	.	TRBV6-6	TGTGCCAGCAGTTACTCGAGGGGACAAGGTTCCCAGCCCCAGCATTTT	CASSYSRGQGSQPQHF